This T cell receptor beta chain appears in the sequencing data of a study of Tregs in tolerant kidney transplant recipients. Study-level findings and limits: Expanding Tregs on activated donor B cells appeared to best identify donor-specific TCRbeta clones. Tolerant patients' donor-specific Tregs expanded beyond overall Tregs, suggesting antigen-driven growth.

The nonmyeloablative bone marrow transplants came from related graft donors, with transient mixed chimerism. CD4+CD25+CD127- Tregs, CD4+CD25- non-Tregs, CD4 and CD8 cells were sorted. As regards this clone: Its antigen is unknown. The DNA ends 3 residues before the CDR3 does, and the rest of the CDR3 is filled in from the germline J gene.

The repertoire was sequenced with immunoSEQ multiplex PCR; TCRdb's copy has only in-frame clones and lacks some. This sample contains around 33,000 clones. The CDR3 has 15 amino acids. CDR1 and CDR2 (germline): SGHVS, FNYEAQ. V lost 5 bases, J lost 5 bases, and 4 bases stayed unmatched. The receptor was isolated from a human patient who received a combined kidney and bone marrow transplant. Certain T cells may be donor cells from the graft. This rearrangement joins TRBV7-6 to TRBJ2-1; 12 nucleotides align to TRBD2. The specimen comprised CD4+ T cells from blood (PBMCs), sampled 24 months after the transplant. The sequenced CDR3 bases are TGTGCCAGCAGCCATCTAGCGGGAGGGAACAATGAG. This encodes CASSHLAGGNNE. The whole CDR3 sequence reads CASSHLAGGNNEQFF.